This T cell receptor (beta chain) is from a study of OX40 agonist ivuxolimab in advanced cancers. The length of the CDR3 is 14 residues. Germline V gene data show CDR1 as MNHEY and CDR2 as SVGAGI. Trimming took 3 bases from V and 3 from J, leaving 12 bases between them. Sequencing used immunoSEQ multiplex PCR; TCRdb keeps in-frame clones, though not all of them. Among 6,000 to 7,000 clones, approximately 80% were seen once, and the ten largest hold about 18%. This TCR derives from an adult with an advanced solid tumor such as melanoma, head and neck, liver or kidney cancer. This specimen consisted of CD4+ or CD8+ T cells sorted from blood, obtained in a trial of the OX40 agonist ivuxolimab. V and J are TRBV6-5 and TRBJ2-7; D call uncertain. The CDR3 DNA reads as TGTGCCAGCAGTTATTTAGGCCAGAACTACGAGCAGTACTTC. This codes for CASSYLGQNYEQYF.